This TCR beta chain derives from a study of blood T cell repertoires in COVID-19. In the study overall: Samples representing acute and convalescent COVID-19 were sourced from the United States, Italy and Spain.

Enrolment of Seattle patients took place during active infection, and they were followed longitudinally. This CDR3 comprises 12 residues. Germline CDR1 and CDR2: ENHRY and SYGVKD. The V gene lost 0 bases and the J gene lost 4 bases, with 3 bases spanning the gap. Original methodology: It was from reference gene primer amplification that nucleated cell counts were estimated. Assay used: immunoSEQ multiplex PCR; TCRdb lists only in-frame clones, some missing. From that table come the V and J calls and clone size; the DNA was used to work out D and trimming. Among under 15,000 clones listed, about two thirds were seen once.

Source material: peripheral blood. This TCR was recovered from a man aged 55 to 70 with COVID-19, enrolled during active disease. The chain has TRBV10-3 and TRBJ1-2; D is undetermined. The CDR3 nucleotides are TGTGCCATCAGTGAGTCCGGCTATGGCTACACCTTC. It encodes CAISESGYGYTF.